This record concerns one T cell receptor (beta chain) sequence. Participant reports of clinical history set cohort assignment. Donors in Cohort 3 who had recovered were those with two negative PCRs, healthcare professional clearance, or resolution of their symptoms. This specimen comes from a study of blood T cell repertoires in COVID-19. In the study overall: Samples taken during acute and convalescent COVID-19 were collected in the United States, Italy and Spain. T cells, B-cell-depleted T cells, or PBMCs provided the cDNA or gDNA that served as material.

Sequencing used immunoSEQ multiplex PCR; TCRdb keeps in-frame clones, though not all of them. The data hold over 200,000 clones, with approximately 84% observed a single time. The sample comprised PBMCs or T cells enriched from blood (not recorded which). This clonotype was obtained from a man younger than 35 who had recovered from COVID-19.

The CDR3: CASSPDSGSTDEQYF. DNA of the CDR3: TGTGCCAGCAGCCCCGATAGCGGGAGTACCGACGAGCAGTACTTC. J is TRBJ2-7 and V is TRBV5-4, with 9 bases fitting TRBD2. The V gene end was trimmed by 4 bases and the J gene end by 5 bases; junction bases not matched to a gene: 10. Germline V gene data show CDR1 as SGHNT and CDR2 as YYREEE (reference sequence). This CDR3 is 15 amino acids long.